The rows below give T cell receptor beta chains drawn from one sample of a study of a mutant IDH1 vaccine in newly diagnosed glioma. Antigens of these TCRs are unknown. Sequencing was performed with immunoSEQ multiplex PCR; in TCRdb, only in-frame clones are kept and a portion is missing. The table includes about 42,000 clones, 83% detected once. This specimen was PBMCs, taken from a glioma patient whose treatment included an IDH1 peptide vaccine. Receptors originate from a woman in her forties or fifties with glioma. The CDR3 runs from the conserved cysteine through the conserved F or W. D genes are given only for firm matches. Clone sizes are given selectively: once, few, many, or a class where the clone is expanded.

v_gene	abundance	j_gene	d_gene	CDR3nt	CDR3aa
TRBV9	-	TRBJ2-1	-	TGTGCCAGCAGCACCGCTAGCAATGAGCAGTTCTTC	CASSTASNEQFF
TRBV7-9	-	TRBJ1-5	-	TGTGCCAGCAGCTCAATTGGGGCAGTCGGCAATCAGCCCCAGCATTTT	CASSSIGAVGNQPQHF
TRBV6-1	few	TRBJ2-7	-	TGTGCCAGCAGTGACCGCGCAGGGACCTACGAGCAGTACTTC	CASSDRAGTYEQYF
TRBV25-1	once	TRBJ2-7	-	TGTGCCAGCAGTGTCCCGGGCTCCTACGAGCAGTACTTC	CASSVPGSYEQYF
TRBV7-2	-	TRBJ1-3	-	TGTGCCAGCAGCTTATCCTCTTCTGGAAACACCATATATTTT	CASSLSSSGNTIYF
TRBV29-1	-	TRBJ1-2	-	TGCAGCGCCGAGGGCCAAGGAAGAGGCTACACCTTC	CSAEGQGRGYTF
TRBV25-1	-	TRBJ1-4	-	TGTGCCAGCAGTGAATTAACAGGGAATAATGAAAAACTGTTTTTT	CASSELTGNNEKLFF
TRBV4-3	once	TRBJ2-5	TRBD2	TGCGCCAGCAGCCAAGATTGGGCGGGGGGTCAAGAGACCCAGTACTTC	CASSQDWAGGQETQYF
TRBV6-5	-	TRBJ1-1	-	TGTGCCAGCAGTGATAGAGCCCTGGGCACTGAAGCTTTCTTT	CASSDRALGTEAFF
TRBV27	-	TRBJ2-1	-	TGTGCCACCGAGAGGGGGGGGTTGTACAATGAGCAGTTCTTC	CATERGGLYNEQFF
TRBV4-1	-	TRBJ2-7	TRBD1	TGCGCCAGCAGCGCCCAGGGGGCGTTAAGCGAGCAGTACTTC	CASSAQGALSEQYF
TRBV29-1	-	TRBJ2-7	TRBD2	TGCAGCGGAGGGCGGGGGTCAGCCTACGAGCAGTACTTC	CSGGRGSAYEQYF
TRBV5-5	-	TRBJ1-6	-	TGTGCCAGCAGCTACCCAGCCGTGGGTTCACCCCTCCACTTT	CASSYPAVGSPLHF
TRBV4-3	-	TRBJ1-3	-	TGCGCCAGCGGACAAGGGGGCTCTGGAAACACCATATATTTT	CASGQGGSGNTIYF
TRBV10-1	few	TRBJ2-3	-	TGCGCCAGCAGCAGGGCTACAGATACGCAGTATTTT	CASSRATDTQYF
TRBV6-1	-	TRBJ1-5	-	TGTGCCAGCAGTGAAAGGGGATCGCAGCCCCAGCATTTT	CASSERGSQPQHF
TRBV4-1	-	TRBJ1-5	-	TGCGCCAGCAGCCAGGTCCCTGGCAATCAGCCCCAGCATTTT	CASSQVPGNQPQHF
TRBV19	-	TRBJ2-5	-	TGTGCCAGCTCGAACTCCAGGAAAGGAGAGACCCAGTACTTC	CASSNSRKGETQYF
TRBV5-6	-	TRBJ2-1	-	TGTGCCAGCAGCGGGGGCGGTTGGGGGCTCGGCGTCAATGAGCAGTTCTTC	CASSGGGWGLGVNEQFF
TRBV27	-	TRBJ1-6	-	TGTGCCAGCAGTCCCGCCCCCTATAATTCACCCCTCCACTTT	CASSPAPYNSPLHF
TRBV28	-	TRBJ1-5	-	TGTGCCAGCAGCGCCTTGTTAAATCAGCCCCAGCATTTT	CASSALLNQPQHF
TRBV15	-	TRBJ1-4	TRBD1	TGTGCCACCAGCAAAGGACAGGTTAATGAAAAACTGTTTTTT	CATSKGQVNEKLFF
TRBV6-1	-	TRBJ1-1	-	TGTGCCAGCAGGGGACACCAGAACACTGAAGCTTTCTTT	CASRGHQNTEAFF
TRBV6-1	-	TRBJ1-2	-	TGTGCCAGCAGTGAAGTGGGAAGTGGGGGTGGCTACACCTTC	CASSEVGSGGGYTF